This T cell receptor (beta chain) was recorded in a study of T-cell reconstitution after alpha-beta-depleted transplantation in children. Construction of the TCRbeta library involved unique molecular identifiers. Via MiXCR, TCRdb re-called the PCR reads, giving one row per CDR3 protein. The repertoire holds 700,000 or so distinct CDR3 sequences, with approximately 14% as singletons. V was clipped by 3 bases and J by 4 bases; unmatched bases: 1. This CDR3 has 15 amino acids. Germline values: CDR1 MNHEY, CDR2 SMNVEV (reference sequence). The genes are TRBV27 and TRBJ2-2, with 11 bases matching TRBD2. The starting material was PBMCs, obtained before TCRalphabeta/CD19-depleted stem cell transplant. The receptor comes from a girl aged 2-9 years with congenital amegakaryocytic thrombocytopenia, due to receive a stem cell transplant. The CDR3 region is CASSFSGRGTGELFF. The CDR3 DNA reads TGTGCCAGCAGTTTTAGCGGGAGGGGCACCGGGGAGCTGTTTTTT.